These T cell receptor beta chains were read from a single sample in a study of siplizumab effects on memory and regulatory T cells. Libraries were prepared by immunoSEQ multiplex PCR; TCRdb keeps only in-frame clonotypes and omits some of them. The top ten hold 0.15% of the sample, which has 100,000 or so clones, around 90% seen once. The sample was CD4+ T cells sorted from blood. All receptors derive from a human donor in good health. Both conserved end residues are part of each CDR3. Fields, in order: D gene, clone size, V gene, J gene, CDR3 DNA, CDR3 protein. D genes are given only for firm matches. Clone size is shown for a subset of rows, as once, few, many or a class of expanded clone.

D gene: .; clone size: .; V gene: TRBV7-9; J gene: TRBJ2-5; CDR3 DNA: TGTGCCAGCAGCGTCGGAGGGGAGACCCAGTACTTC; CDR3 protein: CASSVGGETQYF
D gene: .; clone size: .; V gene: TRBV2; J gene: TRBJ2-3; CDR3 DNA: TGTGCCAGCTCGTTCTACCGCGCAGATACGCAGTATTTT; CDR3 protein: CASSFYRADTQYF
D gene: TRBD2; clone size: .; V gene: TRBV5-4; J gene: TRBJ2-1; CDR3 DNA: TGTGCCAGCAGCTTGGGAACTAGCGGGGTTTACAATGAGCAGTTCTTC; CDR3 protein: CASSLGTSGVYNEQFF
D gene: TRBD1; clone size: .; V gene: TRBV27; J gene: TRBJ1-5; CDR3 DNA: TGTGCCAGCAGTCTAGGCAGGGGGGACCAGCCCCAGCATTTT; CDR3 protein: CASSLGRGDQPQHF
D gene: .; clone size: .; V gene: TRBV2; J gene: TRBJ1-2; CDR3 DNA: TGTGCCAGCAGTGATGGGATTGCCTATGGCTACACCTTC; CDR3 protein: CASSDGIAYGYTF
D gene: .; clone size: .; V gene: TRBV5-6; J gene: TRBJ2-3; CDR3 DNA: TGTGCCAGCAGCTTGGATGTCGGGGGATTTACCACAGATACGCAGTATTTT; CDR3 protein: CASSLDVGGFTTDTQYF
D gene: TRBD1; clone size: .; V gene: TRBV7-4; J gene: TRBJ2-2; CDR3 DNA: TGTGCCAGCAGCCCCCATCACCGGGACAGGGTATCGAACACCGGGGAGCTGTTTTTT; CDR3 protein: CASSPHHRDRVSNTGELFF
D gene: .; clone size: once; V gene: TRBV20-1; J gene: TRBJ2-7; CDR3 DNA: TGCAGTGCTTTCGGCGGTACCGAGCAGTACTTC; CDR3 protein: CSAFGGTEQYF
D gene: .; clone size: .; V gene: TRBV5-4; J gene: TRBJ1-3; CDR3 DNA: TGTGCCAGCAGCAGAGGACAGAGCTCTGGAAACACCATATATTTT; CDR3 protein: CASSRGQSSGNTIYF
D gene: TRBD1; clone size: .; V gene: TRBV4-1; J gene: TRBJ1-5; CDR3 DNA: TGCGCCAGCAGCCAAGAACGGGGGACAGGTAATCAGCCCCAGCATTTT; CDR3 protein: CASSQERGTGNQPQHF
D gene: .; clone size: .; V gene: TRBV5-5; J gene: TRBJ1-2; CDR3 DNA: TGTGCCAGCAGCTTGGACAGAACAACTAACTATGGCTACACCTTC; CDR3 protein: CASSLDRTTNYGYTF
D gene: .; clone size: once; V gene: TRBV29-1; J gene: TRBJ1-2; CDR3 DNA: TGCAGCCTGGGGACAAGCTATGGCTACACCTTC; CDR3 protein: CSLGTSYGYTF
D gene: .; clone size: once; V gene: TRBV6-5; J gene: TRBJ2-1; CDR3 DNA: TGTGCCAGCAGTTATGGCGGACGGCAACTCCAGCAGTTCTTC; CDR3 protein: CASSYGGRQLQQFF
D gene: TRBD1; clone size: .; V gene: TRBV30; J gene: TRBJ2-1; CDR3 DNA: TGTGCCTGGAGTGGAGGACAGGGGTCGAGAAATGAGCAGTTCTTC; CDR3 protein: CAWSGGQGSRNEQFF
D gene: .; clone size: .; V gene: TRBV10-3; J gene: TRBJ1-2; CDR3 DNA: TGTGCCATCAGCGAGGACAGCCGAAGCGATGGCTACACCTTC; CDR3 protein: CAISEDSRSDGYTF
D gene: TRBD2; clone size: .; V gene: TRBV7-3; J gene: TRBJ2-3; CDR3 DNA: TGTGCCAGCAGCTTCGCGGGGGATCCCACAGATACGCAGTATTTT; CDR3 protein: CASSFAGDPTDTQYF
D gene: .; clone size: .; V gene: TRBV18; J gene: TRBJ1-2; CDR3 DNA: TGTGCCAGCTCACCTGAATTTAACTATGGCTACACCTTC; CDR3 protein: CASSPEFNYGYTF
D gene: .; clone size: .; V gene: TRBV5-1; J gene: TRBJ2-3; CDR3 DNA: TGCGCCAGCAGCTTGGCCAATAGGGGCACAGATACGCAGTATTTT; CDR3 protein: CASSLANRGTDTQYF
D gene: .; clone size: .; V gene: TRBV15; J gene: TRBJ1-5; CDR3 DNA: TGTGCCACCAGCAGAGGACAGGTGAATCAGCCCCAGCATTTT; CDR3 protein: CATSRGQVNQPQHF
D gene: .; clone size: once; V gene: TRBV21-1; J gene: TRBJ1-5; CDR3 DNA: TGTGCCAGCAGCGGACAACCGGGACAGTATAGCAATCAGCCCCAGCATTTT; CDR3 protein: CASSGQPGQYSNQPQHF
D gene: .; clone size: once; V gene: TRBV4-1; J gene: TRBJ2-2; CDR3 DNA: TGCGCCAGCAGGGGTGGGAGGGGGATCGGGGAGCTGTTTTTT; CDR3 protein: CASRGGRGIGELFF
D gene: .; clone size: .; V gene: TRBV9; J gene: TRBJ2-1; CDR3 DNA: TGTGCCAGCAGCGTAGCCCAAGCGGCCTACAATGAGCAGTTCTTC; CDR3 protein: CASSVAQAAYNEQFF
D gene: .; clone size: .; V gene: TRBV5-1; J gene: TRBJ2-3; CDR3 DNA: TGCGCCAGCAGCTTGGCCCGCGATACGCAGTATTTT; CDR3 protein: CASSLARDTQYF
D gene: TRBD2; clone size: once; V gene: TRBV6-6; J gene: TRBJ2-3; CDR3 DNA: TGTGCCAGCAGCCCCTCTAGCGGGGGAGATAGAGATACGCAGTATTTT; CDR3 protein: CASSPSSGGDRDTQYF
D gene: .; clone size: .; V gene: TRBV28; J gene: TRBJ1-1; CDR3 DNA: TGTGCCAGCAGTACAACCAAGGGAGGGGCCTTGAACACTGAAGCTTTCTTT; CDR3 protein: CASSTTKGGALNTEAFF
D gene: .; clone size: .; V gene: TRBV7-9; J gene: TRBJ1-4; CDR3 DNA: TGTGCCAGCAGCTCCCGTGGGGGACTGAGTAATGAAAAACTGTTTTTT; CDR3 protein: CASSSRGGLSNEKLFF
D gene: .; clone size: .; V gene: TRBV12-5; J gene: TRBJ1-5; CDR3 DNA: TGTGCTAGTGGTTTGGACTTAGGGGGGGGACAGCCCCAGCATTTT; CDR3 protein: CASGLDLGGGQPQHF
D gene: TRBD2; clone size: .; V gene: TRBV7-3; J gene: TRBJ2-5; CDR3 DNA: TGTGCCAGCAGTCGACTAGCGGGGGGCCGGGAGACCCAGTACTTC; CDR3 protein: CASSRLAGGRETQYF
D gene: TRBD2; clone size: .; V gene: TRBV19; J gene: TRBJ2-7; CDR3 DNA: TGTGCCAGTAGTATCGATCTAGCGGGGCGGGACGAGCAGTACTTC; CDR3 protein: CASSIDLAGRDEQYF
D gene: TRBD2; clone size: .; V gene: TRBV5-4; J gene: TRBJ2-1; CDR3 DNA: TGTGCCAGCAGCCGCCCTAGCGGATCCTACAATGAGCAGTTCTTC; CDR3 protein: CASSRPSGSYNEQFF
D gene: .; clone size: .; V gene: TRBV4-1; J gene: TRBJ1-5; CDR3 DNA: TGCGCCAGCAGCCCAGATACGGGCAATCAGCCCCAGCATTTT; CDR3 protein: CASSPDTGNQPQHF
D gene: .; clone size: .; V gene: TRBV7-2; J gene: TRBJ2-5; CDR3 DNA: TGTGCCAGCAGCTTAGCGAGGGAGACCCAGTACTTC; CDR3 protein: CASSLARETQYF
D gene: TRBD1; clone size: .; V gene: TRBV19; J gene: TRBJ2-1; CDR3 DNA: TGTGCCAGTAGTCCTTGGCTGGGGACAGTTAAGAGCTCCTACAATGAGCAGTTCTTC; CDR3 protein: CASSPWLGTVKSSYNEQFF
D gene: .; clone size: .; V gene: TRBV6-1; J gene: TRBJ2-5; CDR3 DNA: TGTGCCAGCAGTGAATTCATCACAGGGATGGGAGAGACCCAGTACTTC; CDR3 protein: CASSEFITGMGETQYF